These 24 T cell receptor beta chains share one sample of origin, sequenced in a study of T cell repertoires in cytomegalovirus infection. TCRdb passed the reads through MiXCR, listing each CDR3 protein once. The table lists 570,000 or so distinct CDR3 sequences, around two fifths of them singletons. These TCRs' antigens remain unknown. The sample was cultured PBMCs, taken from culture after CMV antigen stimulation. Every receptor here comes from a human donor in good health (CMV status not recorded). Some clones in this sample may be carry-over from other donors' samples.

This clonotype was seen a few times. The CDR3, as DNA: TGTGCCAGCAGCTCGGGACGAACTAATGAAAAACTGTTTTTT. It codes for CASSSGRTNEKLFF. The chain carries TRBV7-6 and TRBJ1-4; D might be TRBD1 (5 bases). CDR3 size: 14 residues. V was shortened by 4 bases and J by 1 base, with 7 bases between the two germline ends. CDR1 and CDR2 (germline): SGHVS, FNYEAQ.

This clonotype has a count of ten or more. The rearrangement uses TRBV6-1 and TRBJ2-7, with D possibly being TRBD2 (5 bases). V shed 8 bases and J shed 3 bases, with 23 bases lying between them. The CDR3 sequence is 16 residues long. Germline V lookup: CDR1 MNHNS, CDR2 SASEGT. The CDR3 loop is CASPYSWASKDYEQYF. CDR3 sequence (DNA): TGTGCCAGCCCCTACTCTTGGGCTAGCAAGGACTACGAGCAGTACTTC.

The rearrangement links TRBV20-1 to TRBJ1-4, with a possible D match to TRBD1 (5 bases). CDR3 length equals 14 residues. The germline CDR1 and CDR2 sequences are DFQATT and SNEGSKA (reference sequence). Trimming took off 5 bases at V and 8 bases at J, with 18 bases between the two ends. CDR3 protein: CSARAGGAREKLFF. Here the CDR3 DNA reads TGCAGTGCTCGAGCAGGCGGGGCCCGAGAAAAACTGTTTTTT.

This chain connects TRBV6-1 to TRBJ2-7; D unresolved. Germline CDR1 reads MNHNS; CDR2 reads SASEGT. Trimming shortened V by 8 bases and J by 0 bases, and 17 bases separated the two germline ends. The CDR3 spans 15 residues. CDR3 sequence reads: CASEEGPGISYEQYF. CDR3 coding DNA: TGTGCCAGCGAGGAAGGACCGGGCATCTCCTACGAGCAGTACTTC.

The chain couples TRBV6-5 to TRBJ1-6; no firm D call. This CDR3 has 17 residues. Germline V gives CDR1 MNHEY, CDR2 SVGAGI. Trimming left V 2 bases short and J 5 bases short, with 16 bases between. The DNA of the CDR3 is TGTGCCAGCAGTTACCGCAAGAAGGGATTCGATAATTCACCCCTCCACTTT. It yields the protein CASSYRKKGFDNSPLHF.

The rearrangement uses TRBV7-9 and TRBJ2-2; a weak D match, TRBD2 (7 bases). CDR3 size: 15 residues. The germline V gene encodes CDR1 SEHNR and CDR2 FQNEAQ (reference sequence). The ends were cut back, 7 bases at V and 4 bases at J, with 16 bases in the middle. The CDR3 loop reads CASIQGLAATGELFF. CDR3 nucleotide sequence: TGTGCCAGCATCCAGGGGCTAGCGGCCACCGGGGAGCTGTTTTTT.

This clonotype was seen more than once but under ten times. V is TRBV20-1 and J is TRBJ1-1; D is unclear. There are 14 residues in the CDR3. Trimming stripped 4 bases from V and 2 bases from J, with 14 bases between. Germline V gene data show CDR1 as DFQATT and CDR2 as SNEGSKA (reference sequence). In DNA, the CDR3 is TGCAGTGCTACAGCGGGTGGATTTAACACTGAAGCTTTCTTT. Its translation is CSATAGGFNTEAFF.

This clonotype was recorded a few times. The rearrangement uses TRBV7-2 and TRBJ2-5; D is undetermined. Per the germline V gene, CDR1 is SGHTA and CDR2 is FQGNSA. The length of the CDR3 is 14 residues. The V end lost 5 bases, the J end lost 1 base, and 11 bases lay between the germline ends. DNA for the CDR3: TGTGCCAGCAGCCGCCAGCGTGGCCAAGAGACCCAGTACTTC. Its protein is CASSRQRGQETQYF.

This chain uses TRBV29-1 with TRBJ2-1; D possibly matches TRBD1 or TRBD2 (5 bases each). CDR1 is SQVTM, CDR2 ANQGSEA, per germline. V lost 4 bases and J 4 bases, leaving 14 bases between the germline ends. This CDR3 spans 14 amino acids. CDR3 loop: CSVVPGAAYNEQFF. The CDR3 DNA is TGCAGCGTTGTTCCCGGGGCTGCATACAATGAGCAGTTCTTC.

This chain joins TRBV6-1 and TRBJ1-4; possibly TRBD1 for D (6 bases). Trimming removed 5 bases from V and 0 bases from J, with 13 bases in between. This CDR3 comprises 16 residues. From germline, CDR1 is MNHNS and CDR2 SASEGT. For the CDR3, the DNA is TGTGCCAGCAGTCCCAGGGGAACCTCAACTAATGAAAAACTGTTTTTT. It translates to CASSPRGTSTNEKLFF.

The chain has TRBV7-2 and TRBJ2-3; 9 bases agree with TRBD2. Germline-derived CDR1 and CDR2 are SGHTA and FQGNSA. The V and J ends lost 4 bases and 6 bases, in that order; junction bases with no gene match: 11. The CDR3 loop spans 16 amino acids. The CDR3 region has the DNA TGTGCCAGCAGCTCCGATAGCGGGAGCGGCGTCGATACGCAGTATTTT. Protein product: CASSSDSGSGVDTQYF.

The chain combines TRBV7-9 with TRBJ2-2; tentatively, D is TRBD1 or TRBD2 (5 bases each). V lost 10 bases to trimming and J lost 4 bases, with 16 bases between them. This CDR3 is built from 14 residues. From germline, CDR1 is SEHNR and CDR2 FQNEAQ (reference sequence). CDR3 sequence (DNA): TGTGCCACCCCACGGGGCACAGTCACCGGGGAGCTGTTTTTT. Translating it yields CATPRGTVTGELFF.

V is TRBV6-5 and J is TRBJ2-3; TRBD2 matches 10 bases. The CDR3 consists of 15 residues. Germline V CDR1 and CDR2: MNHEY, SVGAGI. V lost 6 bases and J lost 11; bases outside the gene matches: 14. The CDR3 sequence: CASSSTGTSDLRQYF. CDR3 DNA sequence: TGTGCCAGCAGCTCCACCGGGACTAGCGACCTTAGGCAGTATTTT.

This clonotype was seen only once. A single base separates this from a much larger clone, so it may be a read error. The V call is TRBV7-9, the J call TRBJ2-2, with D hard to call. Deletions cut 3 bases from V and 5 bases from J, with 7 bases between. CDR3 size: 13 residues. In germline, CDR1 is SEHNR, CDR2 FQNEAQ (reference sequence). CDR3: CASSLGWTGELFF. In nucleotides, the CDR3 is TGTGCCAGCAGCTTGGGGTGGACCGGGGAGCTGTTTTTT.

V is TRBV7-2 and J is TRBJ1-1; possible D gene TRBD1, 6 bases. V lost 5 bases to trimming and J lost 1 base, with 11 bases between them. Germline values: CDR1 SGHTA, CDR2 FQGNSA. This CDR3 is built from 14 residues. The CDR3 DNA is TGTGCCAGCAGCCGGACAGTTGGGAACACTGAAGCTTTCTTT. Translation gives CASSRTVGNTEAFF.

CDR3 region: CSARSTENSPLHF. The CDR3 DNA follows: TGCAGTGCTAGAAGCACAGAGAATTCACCCCTCCACTTT. The V gene is TRBV20-1, the J gene TRBJ1-6; no firm D call. The CDR3 loop spans 13 amino acids. V lost 2 bases and J 7 bases, leaving 9 bases between the germline ends. Germline values: CDR1 DFQATT, CDR2 SNEGSKA (reference sequence).

V usage is TRBV5-1 and J usage is TRBJ1-2, with 7 positions matching TRBD1. Per the germline V gene, CDR1 is SGHRS and CDR2 is YFSETQ. V gave up 4 bases and J gave up 4 bases; unmatched junction bases: 7. CDR3 length: 14 residues. CDR3 amino acids: CASSTLTGTYGYTF. CDR3 nucleotides: TGCGCCAGCAGCACCCTGACAGGGACCTATGGCTACACCTTC.

The chain uses TRBV7-8 and TRBJ1-1; 7 bases match TRBD1. CDR3 length: 15 residues. V dropped 3 bases and J dropped 6; count of bases not matched to a gene: 10. CDR1 is SGHVS, CDR2 FQNEAQ, per germline. For the CDR3, the DNA is TGTGCCAGCAGCTTTCTTCGACAGGGAATAGCTGAAGCTTTCTTT. Protein: CASSFLRQGIAEAFF.

This clonotype was seen a handful of times. This chain connects TRBV12-3 or TRBV12-4 to TRBJ1-5; maybe TRBD1 (5 bases). The germline V and J ends were trimmed by 6 bases and 2 bases, with 8 bases remaining between them. This CDR3 region has 13 residues. In nucleotides, the CDR3 is TGTGCCAGCAGGGCGGGGGGCAATCAGCCCCAGCATTTT. Translated: CASRAGGNQPQHF.

The chain employs TRBV20-1 and TRBJ2-3, with 9 bases aligning to TRBD1. This CDR3 is 16 amino acids long. Germline values: CDR1 DFQATT, CDR2 SNEGSKA (reference sequence). The V segment lost 0 bases and the J segment 7 bases; nucleotides outside the gene matches: 11. CDR3 DNA: TGCAGTGCTAGAGAAGGGACAGGGCGGCATTGGTATACGCAGTATTTT. This translates into CSAREGTGRHWYTQYF.

This clonotype was seen only a few times. CDR3 region: CASGTGELFF. The CDR3, as DNA: TGTGCCAGCGGTACCGGGGAGCTGTTTTTT. The chain carries TRBV12-3 or TRBV12-4 and TRBJ2-2; D remains unclear. The V gene lost 8 bases and the J gene lost 5 bases, with 3 bases spanning the gap. This CDR3 region has 10 residues.

The chain links TRBV5-6 to TRBJ2-1; 8 positions agree with TRBD1. The length of the CDR3 is 15 residues. Trimming at V came to 4 bases and at J to 7 bases, leaving 10 bases not matched to a gene. Germline CDR1 and CDR2: SGHDT and YYEEEE. The CDR3 region is CASSPWDRSINEQFF. The CDR3 bases are TGTGCCAGCAGCCCGTGGGACAGGTCTATTAATGAGCAGTTCTTC.

This chain joins TRBV7-2 and TRBJ2-3; 8 nucleotides align to TRBD1. Germline CDR1 is SGHTA and CDR2 is FQGNSA. The junction had 15 bases not matched to a gene; V was cut back by 5 bases and J by 8 bases. The CDR3 totals 16 residues. CDR3 bases: TGTGCCAGCAGCCCCCCGGGGGTCAGGGGGCACGGTACGCAGTATTTT. Translation gives CASSPPGVRGHGTQYF.

CDR3 sequence: CASSSSPGTEAFF. DNA of the CDR3: TGTGCCAGCAGCTCGAGCCCGGGGACTGAAGCTTTCTTT. This chain connects TRBV7-8 to TRBJ1-1, with D uncertain. V was pared by 4 bases and J by 5 bases, with 11 bases between. Looked up from germline, CDR1 is SGHVS and CDR2 is FQNEAQ. The CDR3 contains 13 residues. Full variable domain (rest looked up from reference TRBV7-8 and TRBJ1-1): GAGVSQSPRYKVAKRGQDVALRCDPISGHVSLFWYQQALGQGPEFLTYFQNEAQLDKSGLPSDRFFAERPEGSVSTLKIQRTQQEDSAVYLCASSSSPGTEAFFGQGTRLTVV.